The TCR beta chain described here comes from a study of T cell repertoires in cytomegalovirus infection. TCRdb analysed the reads with MiXCR anew, one entry per CDR3 protein. Of approximately 990,000 distinct CDR3 sequences in the sample, approximately 32% were seen once. This CDR3 is 15 amino acids long. The trim removed 6 bases at V and 4 bases at J, leaving 7 bases unmatched. This clonotype was picked up one time. Its antigen is not identified. Sequenced here: cultured CD8+ T cells from PBMCs, sampled from culture after CMV antigen stimulation. The chain uses TRBV12-3 or TRBV12-4 and TRBJ2-1; 9 nucleotides line up with TRBD1. This sequence was found in a human donor in good health (CMV status not recorded). Some clones in this sample may be carry-over from other donors' samples. The CDR3 protein is CASSQGQGLYNEQFF. CDR3 in DNA: TGTGCCAGCAGCCAGGGACAGGGTTTATACAATGAGCAGTTCTTC.